By sample share, the clone carrying this T cell receptor (beta chain) is medium-sized. Its target is unknown. TCRdb independently ran MiXCR on the 5' RACE reads; one entry per CDR3 protein. Of roughly 13,000 distinct CDR3 sequences in the sample, 8.5% to 12% were seen once. V lost 4 bases and J lost 6, with 16 bases in between. The germline V gene has CDR1 SGHRS and CDR2 YFSETQ. This CDR3 region has 14 residues. These data come from a study of neurological immune-mediated disorders. Study-level findings and limits: Expansion of TCR clones was greatest in HTLV-1-associated myelopathy and smallest in multiple sclerosis, where it fell below that of healthy controls.

2 million PBMCs stored at -80 C were the source of the unsorted libraries. This chain joins TRBV5-1 and TRBJ1-2; D may be TRBD1 (6 bases). The material sequenced was PBMCs. This clonotype was obtained from a woman aged 35 to 49 in good health. This CDR3 reads CASSPRTESNGYTF. Here the CDR3 DNA reads TGCGCCAGCAGCCCTCGGACAGAGAGTAATGGCTACACCTTC.